The sequence of this T cell receptor beta chain was determined in a study of cytomegalovirus exposure and HLA in healthy donors. Per the germline V gene, CDR1 is LNHDA and CDR2 is SQIVND (reference sequence). The CDR3 covers 17 residues. The junction had 11 bases not matched to a gene; V was cut back by 3 bases and J by 3 bases. Primers: 60 Vbeta forward and 13 Jbeta reverse. This table comes from immunoSEQ multiplex PCR, and its TCRdb copy is limited to in-frame clones, with some not included. The data hold fewer than 110,000 clones, with around 69% observed a single time. This chain links TRBV19 with TRBJ1-5; 7 nucleotides align to TRBD1. The sequenced sample consisted of PBMCs. The TCR was taken from a man aged 18 to 35 in good health and CMV-seronegative. CDR3 protein: CASSIPGGQIYNQPQHF. In nucleotides, the CDR3 is TGTGCCAGTAGTATCCCCGGGGGACAGATTTACAATCAGCCCCAGCATTTT. The variable domain in full, with the rest retrieved from reference TRBV19 and TRBJ1-5, is DGGITQSPKYLFRKEGQNVTLSCEQNLNHDAMYWYRQDPGQGLRLIYYSQIVNDFQKGDIAEGYSVSREKKESFPLTVTSAQKNPTAFYLCASSIPGGQIYNQPQHFGDGTRLSIL.